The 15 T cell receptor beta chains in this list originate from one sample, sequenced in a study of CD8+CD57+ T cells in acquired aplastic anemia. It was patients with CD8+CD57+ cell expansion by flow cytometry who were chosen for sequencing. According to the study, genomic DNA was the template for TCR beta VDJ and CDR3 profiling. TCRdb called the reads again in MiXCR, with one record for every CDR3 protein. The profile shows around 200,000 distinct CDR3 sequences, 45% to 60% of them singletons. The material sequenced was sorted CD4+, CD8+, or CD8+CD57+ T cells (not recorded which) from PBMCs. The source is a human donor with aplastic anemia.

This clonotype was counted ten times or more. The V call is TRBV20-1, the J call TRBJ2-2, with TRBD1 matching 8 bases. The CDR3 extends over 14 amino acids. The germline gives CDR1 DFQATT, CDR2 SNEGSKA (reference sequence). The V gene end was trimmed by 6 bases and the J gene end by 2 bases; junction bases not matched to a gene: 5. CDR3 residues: CSARTGTNTGELFF. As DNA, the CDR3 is TGCAGTGCCCGGACAGGGACAAACACCGGGGAGCTGTTTTTT.

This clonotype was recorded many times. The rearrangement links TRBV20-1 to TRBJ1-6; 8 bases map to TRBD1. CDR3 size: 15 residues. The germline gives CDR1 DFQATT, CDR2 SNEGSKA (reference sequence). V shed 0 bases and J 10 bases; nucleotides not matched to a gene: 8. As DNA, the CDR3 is TGCAGTGCTAGAGATCGCACAGGGGGGGGCTCACCCCTCCACTTT. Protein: CSARDRTGGGSPLHF.

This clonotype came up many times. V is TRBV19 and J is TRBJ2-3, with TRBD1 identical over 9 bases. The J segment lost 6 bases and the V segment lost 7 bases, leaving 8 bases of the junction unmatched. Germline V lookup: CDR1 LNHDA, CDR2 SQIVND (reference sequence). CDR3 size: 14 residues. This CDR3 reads CASNMGQGRDTQYF. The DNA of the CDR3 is TGTGCCAGTAATATGGGACAGGGCAGGGATACGCAGTATTTT.

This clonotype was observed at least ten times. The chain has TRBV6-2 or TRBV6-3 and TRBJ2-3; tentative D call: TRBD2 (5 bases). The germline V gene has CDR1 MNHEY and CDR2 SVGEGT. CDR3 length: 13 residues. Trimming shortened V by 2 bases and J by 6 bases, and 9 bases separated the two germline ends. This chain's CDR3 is CASSYRGIDTQYF. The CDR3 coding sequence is TGTGCCAGCAGTTACCGGGGAATTGATACGCAGTATTTT.

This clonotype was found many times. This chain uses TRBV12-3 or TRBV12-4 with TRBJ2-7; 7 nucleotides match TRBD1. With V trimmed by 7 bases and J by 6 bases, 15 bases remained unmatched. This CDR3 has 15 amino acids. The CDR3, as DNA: TGTGCCAGCACCTCCCAGGTAGGGACAGCCTCCGAGCAGTACTTC. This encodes CASTSQVGTASEQYF.

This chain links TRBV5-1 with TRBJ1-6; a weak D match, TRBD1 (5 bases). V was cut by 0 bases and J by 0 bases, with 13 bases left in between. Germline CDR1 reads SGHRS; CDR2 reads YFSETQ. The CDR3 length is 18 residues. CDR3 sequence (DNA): TGCGCCAGCAGCTTGGCCTGGGGGTCAAGCTCCTATAATTCACCCCTCCACTTT. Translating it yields CASSLAWGSSSYNSPLHF.

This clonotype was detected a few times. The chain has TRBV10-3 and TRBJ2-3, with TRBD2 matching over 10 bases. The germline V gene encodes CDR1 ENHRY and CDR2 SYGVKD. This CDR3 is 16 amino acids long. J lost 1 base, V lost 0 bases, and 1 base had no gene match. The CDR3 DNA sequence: TGTGCCATCAGTGAGTCCCTAGCGGGGGGCACAGATACGCAGTATTTT. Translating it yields CAISESLAGGTDTQYF.

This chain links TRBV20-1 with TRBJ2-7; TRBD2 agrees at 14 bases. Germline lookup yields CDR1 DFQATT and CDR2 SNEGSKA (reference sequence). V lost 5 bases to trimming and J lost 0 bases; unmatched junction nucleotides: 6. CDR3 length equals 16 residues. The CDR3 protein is CSARRLAGGTSYEQYF. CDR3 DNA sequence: TGCAGTGCTCGCAGACTAGCGGGGGGGACCTCCTACGAGCAGTACTTC.

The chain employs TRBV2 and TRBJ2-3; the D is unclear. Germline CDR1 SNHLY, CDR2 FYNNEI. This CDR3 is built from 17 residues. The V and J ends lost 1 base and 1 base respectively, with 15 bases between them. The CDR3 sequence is CASSEEVTARRTDTQYF. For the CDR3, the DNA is TGTGCCAGCAGTGAAGAAGTGACCGCTAGACGCACAGATACGCAGTATTTT.

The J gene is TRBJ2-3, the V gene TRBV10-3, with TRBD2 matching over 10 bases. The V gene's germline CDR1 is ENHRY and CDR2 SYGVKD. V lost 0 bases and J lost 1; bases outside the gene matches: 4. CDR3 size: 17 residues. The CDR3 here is CAISESKLAGGTDTQYF. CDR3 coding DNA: TGTGCCATCAGTGAGTCTAAGCTAGCGGGAGGCACAGATACGCAGTATTTT.

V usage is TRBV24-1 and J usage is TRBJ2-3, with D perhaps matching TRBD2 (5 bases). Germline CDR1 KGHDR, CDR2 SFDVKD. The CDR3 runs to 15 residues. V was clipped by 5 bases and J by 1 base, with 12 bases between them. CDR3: CATSGADFGTDTQYF. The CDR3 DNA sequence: TGTGCCACCAGTGGGGCGGACTTTGGCACAGATACGCAGTATTTT.

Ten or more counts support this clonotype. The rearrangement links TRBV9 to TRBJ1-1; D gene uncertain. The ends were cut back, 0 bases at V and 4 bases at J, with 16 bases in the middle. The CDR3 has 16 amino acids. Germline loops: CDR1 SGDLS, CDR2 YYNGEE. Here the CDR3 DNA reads TGTGCCAGCAGCGTAGTGGAGTCGGCCGTCCCCACTGAAGCTTTCTTT. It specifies CASSVVESAVPTEAFF.

In nucleotides, the CDR3 is TGTGCCAGCAACACATACACTGAAGCTTTCTTT. Translated, it gives CASNTYTEAFF. The chain has TRBV6-2 or TRBV6-3 and TRBJ1-1; the D is unclear. The CDR3 is made up of 11 amino acids. With 7 bases removed from V and 3 bases from J, the gap between germline ends came to 6 bases. CDR1 MNHEY and CDR2 SVGEGT come from the germline V gene.

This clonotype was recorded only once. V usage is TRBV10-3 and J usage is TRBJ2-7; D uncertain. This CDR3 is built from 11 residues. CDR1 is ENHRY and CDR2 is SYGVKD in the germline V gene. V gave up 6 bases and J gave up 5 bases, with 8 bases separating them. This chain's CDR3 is CAIRTADEQYF. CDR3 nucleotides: TGTGCCATCAGGACGGCGGACGAGCAGTACTTC.

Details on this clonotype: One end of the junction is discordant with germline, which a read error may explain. Written as DNA, the CDR3 is TGCAGTGCTAGAGATCCTGGTAAGGGTATGAACACTGATGCTTTCTTT. It codes for CSARDPGKGMNTDAFF. The chain combines TRBV20-1 with TRBJ1-1; D is uncertain. CDR3 length: 16 residues. The germline V gene encodes CDR1 DFQATT and CDR2 SNEGSKA (reference sequence).